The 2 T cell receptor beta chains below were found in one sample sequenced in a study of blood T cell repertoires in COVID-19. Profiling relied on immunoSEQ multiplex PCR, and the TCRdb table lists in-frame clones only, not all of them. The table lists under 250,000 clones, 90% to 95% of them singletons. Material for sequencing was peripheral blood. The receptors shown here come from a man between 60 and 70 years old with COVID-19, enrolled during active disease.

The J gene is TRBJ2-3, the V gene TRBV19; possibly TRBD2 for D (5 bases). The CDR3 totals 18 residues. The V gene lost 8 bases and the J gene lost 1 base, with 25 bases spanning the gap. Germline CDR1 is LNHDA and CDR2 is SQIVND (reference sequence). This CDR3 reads CASAQKSFYGSRTDTQYF. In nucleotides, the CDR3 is TGTGCCAGTGCCCAAAAGTCCTTTTATGGGAGCCGCACAGATACGCAGTATTTT.

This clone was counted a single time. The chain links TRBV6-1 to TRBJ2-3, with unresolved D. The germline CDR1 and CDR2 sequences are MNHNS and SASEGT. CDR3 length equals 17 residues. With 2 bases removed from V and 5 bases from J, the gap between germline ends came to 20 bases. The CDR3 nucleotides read TGTGCCAGCAGTGAATTTGAGGCGGAACGGATGGGAGATACGCAGTATTTT. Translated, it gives CASSEFEAERMGDTQYF.